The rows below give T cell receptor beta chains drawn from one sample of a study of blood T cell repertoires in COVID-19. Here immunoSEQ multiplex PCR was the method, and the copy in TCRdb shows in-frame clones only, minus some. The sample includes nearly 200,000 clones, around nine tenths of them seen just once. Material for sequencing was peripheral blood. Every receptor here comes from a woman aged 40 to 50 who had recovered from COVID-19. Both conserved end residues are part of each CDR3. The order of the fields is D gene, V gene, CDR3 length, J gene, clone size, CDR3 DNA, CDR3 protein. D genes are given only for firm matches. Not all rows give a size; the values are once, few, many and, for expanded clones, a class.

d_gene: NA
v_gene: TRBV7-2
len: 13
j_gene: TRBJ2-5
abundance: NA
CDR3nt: TGTGCCAGCAGCTCCCGGACGGGGGAGACCCAGTACTTC
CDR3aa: CASSSRTGETQYF

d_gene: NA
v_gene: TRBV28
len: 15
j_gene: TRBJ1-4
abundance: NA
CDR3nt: TGTGCCAGCAGTTCCCCGGAAGTCTGGGCAGAAAAACTGTTTTTT
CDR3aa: CASSSPEVWAEKLFF

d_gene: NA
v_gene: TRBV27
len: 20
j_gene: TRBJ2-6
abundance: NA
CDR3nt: TGTGCCAGCAGTCCCTACGACCTGCGACAGATACTCTCTGGGGCCAACGTCCTGACTTTC
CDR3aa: CASSPYDLRQILSGANVLTF

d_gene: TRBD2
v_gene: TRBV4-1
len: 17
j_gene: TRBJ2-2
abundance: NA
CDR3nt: TGCGCCAGCAGCCAAGCGGGAATAGCGGGAGTGACCGGGGAGCTGTTTTTT
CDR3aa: CASSQAGIAGVTGELFF

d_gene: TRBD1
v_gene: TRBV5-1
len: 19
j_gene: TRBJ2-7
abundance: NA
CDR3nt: TGCGCCAGCAGCCTCCCGGGACAGGGGGCAACCGGGAGCGCCTACGAGCAGTACTTC
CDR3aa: CASSLPGQGATGSAYEQYF

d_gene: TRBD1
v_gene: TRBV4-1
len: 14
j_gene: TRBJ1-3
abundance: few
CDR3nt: TGCGCCAGCAGCCCGGGACAGGGAGCGGACACCATATATTTT
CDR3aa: CASSPGQGADTIYF

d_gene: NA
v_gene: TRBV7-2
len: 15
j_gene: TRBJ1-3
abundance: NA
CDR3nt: TGTGCCAGCAGCTCCTACGACAGGACAGGAAACACCATATATTTT
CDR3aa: CASSSYDRTGNTIYF

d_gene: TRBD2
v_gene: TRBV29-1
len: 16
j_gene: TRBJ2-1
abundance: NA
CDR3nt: TGCAGCGGAGGTAGCGGGGATCAAAGCTCCTACAATGAGCAGTTCTTC
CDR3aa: CSGGSGDQSSYNEQFF

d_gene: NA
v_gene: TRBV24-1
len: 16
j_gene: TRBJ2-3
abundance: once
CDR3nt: TGTGCCACCAGTGGCGGGGGCAGTCTCTACACAGATACGCAGTATTTT
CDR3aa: CATSGGGSLYTDTQYF

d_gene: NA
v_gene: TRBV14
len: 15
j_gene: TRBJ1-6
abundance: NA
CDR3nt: TGTGCCAGCAGCCAAGCCCCAGATTATAATTCACCCCTCCACTTT
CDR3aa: CASSQAPDYNSPLHF

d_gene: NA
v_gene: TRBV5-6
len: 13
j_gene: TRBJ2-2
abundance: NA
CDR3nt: TGTGCCAGCAGCTTAGGGGGACCCGGGGAGCTGTTTTTT
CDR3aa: CASSLGGPGELFF

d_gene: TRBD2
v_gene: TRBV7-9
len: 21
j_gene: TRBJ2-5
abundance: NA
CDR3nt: TGTGCCAGCACCCCTTTGTACAGGACTAGCGGGAGTCCCCTCTCCCAAGAGACCCAGTACTTC
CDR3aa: CASTPLYRTSGSPLSQETQYF

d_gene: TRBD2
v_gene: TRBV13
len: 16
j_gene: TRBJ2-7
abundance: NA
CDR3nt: TGTGCCAGCACCCAAGGAGCGGGACCAGCACTCTACGAGCAGTACTTC
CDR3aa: CASTQGAGPALYEQYF

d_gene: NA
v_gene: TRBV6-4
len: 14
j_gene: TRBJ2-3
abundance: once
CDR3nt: TGTGCCAGCAGCCAGACGAGCGAGACAGATACGCAGTATTTT
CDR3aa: CASSQTSETDTQYF

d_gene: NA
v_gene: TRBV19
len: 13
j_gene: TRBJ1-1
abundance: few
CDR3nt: TGTGCCAGTAGTATAGATCGGGGGTTTGAAGCTTTCTTT
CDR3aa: CASSIDRGFEAFF

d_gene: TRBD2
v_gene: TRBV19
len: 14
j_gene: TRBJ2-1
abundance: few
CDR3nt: TGTGCCAGTATGGCGGGAGGGTCCTACAATGAGCAGTTCTTC
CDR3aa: CASMAGGSYNEQFF

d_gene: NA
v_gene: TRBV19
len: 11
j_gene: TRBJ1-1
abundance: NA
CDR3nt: TGTGCCAGTTCCGCCGCCGGCGGGGCTTTCTTT
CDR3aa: CASSAAGGAFF

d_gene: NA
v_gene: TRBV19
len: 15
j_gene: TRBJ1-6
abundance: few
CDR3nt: TGTGCCAGTAGTATAAATCCTGGGGGCGCGTCATCCCTCCACTTT
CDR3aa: CASSINPGGASSLHF

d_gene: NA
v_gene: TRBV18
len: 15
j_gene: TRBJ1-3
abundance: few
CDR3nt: TGTGCCAGCTCACCATCCGGACCTAGCTGGAACACCATATATTTT
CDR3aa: CASSPSGPSWNTIYF

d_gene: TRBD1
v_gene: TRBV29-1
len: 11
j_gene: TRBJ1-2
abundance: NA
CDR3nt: TGCAGCGTTGACGACAGGGGTGGCTACACCTTC
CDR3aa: CSVDDRGGYTF

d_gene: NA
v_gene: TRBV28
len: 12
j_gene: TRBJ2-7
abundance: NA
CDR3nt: TGTGCCAGCCAAAAGGCCGGGTACGAGCAGTACTTC
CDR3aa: CASQKAGYEQYF

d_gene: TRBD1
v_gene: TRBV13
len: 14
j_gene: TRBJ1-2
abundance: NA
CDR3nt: TGTGCCAGCAGTTCGGGACAGGGAATCTATGGCTACACCTTC
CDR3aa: CASSSGQGIYGYTF

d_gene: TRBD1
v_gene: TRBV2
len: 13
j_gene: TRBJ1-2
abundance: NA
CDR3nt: TGTGCCAGCATTCCGGGACAGGGGGATGGCTACACCTTC
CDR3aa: CASIPGQGDGYTF

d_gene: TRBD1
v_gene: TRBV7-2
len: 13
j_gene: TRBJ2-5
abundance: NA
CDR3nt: TGTGCCAGCAGCGCCACAGGGGAAGAGACCCAGTACTTC
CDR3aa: CASSATGEETQYF

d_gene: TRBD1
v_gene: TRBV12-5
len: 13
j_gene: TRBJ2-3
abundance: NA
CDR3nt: TGTGCTAGTGGTTTGAACAGGGGAGATACGCAGTATTTT
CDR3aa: CASGLNRGDTQYF

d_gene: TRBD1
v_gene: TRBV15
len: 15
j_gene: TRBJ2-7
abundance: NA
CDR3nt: TGTGCCACCAGCAGAGTTGGACAGGGGGTTTACGAGCAGTACTTC
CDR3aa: CATSRVGQGVYEQYF

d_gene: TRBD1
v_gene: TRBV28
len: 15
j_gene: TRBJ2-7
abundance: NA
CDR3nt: TGTGCCAGCAGTTTTACAGGGGACAGCTCCTACGAGCAGTACTTC
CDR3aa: CASSFTGDSSYEQYF

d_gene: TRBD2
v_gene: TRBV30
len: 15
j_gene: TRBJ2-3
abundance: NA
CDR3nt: TGTGCCTGGAGTGATACTCTAGCGGGCACAGATACGCAGTATTTT
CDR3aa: CAWSDTLAGTDTQYF

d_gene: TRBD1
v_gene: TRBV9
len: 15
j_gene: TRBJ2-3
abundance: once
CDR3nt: TGTGCCAGCAGCGTAGGTCAGGGGGCATGGGATACGCAGTATTTT
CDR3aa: CASSVGQGAWDTQYF

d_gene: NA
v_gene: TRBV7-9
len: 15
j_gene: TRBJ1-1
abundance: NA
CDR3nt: TGTGCCAGCAGCTTAAGTGGACAGATGAACACTGAAGCTTTCTTT
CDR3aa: CASSLSGQMNTEAFF

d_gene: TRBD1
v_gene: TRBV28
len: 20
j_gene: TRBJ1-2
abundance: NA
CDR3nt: TGTGCCAGCAGTTTATCCTACCCCGGGGCAGGGGGCCGAGCGGGCTATGGCTACACCTTC
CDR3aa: CASSLSYPGAGGRAGYGYTF

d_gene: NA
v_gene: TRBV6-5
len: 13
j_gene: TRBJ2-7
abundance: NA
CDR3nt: TGTGCCAGCAGTTACGGAGAAAGGGGTGAGCAGTACTTC
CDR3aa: CASSYGERGEQYF

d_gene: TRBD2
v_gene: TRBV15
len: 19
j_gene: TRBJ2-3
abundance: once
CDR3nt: TGTGCCACCAGCACAACAGGGAACACCCTAGCGGGAGGGGGAGATACGCAGTATTTT
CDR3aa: CATSTTGNTLAGGGDTQYF

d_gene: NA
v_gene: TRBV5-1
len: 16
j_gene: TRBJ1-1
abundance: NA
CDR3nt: TGCGCCAGCAGCACCACCGTAGGGGGGGTTGTCACTGAAGCTTTCTTT
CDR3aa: CASSTTVGGVVTEAFF

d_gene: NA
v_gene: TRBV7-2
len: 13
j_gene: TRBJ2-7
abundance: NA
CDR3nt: TGTGCCAGCAGCTTACATCAGCAGGGAACTTCATACTTC
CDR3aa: CASSLHQQGTSYF

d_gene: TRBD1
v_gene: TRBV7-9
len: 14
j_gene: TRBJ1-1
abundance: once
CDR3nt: TGTGCCAGCAGCCTAGGACAGGGTTGGACTGAAGCTTTCTTT
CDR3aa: CASSLGQGWTEAFF

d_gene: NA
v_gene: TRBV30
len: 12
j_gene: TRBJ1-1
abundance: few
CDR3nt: TGTGCCTGGAGTCCTTCGAACACTGAAGCTTTCTTT
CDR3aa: CAWSPSNTEAFF

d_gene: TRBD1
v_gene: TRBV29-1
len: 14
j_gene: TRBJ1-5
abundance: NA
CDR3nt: TGCAGCGTTCCGGGACAGGGTGGGGATCAGCCCCAGCATTTT
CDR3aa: CSVPGQGGDQPQHF

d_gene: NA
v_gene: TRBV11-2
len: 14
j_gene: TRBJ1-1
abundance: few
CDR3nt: TGTGCCAGCAGCCCCCGTGTGTCGGACACTGAAGCTTTCTTT
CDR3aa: CASSPRVSDTEAFF

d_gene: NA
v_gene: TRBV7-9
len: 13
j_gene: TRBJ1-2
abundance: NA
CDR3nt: TGTGCCAGCAGCTCGGACAGTAACTATGGCTACACCTTC
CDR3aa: CASSSDSNYGYTF

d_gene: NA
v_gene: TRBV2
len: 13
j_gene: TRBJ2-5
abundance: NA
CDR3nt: TGTGCCAGCAGTGAGTCAGTACAAGAGACCCAGTACTTC
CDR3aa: CASSESVQETQYF

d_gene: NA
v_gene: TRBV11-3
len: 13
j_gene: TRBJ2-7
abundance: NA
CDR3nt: TGTGCCAGCAGCTTAAGCTCTAGCTACGAGCAGTACTTC
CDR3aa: CASSLSSSYEQYF

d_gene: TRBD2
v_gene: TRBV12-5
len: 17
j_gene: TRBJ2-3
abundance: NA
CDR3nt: TGTGCTAGTGGTTCGGGACTAGCGGGCACCAGCACAGATACGCAGTATTTT
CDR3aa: CASGSGLAGTSTDTQYF

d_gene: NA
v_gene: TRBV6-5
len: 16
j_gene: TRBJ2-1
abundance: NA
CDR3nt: TGTGCCAGCAGTTACTCGTCTTCTAGCTCCTACAATGAGCAGTTCTTC
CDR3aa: CASSYSSSSSYNEQFF

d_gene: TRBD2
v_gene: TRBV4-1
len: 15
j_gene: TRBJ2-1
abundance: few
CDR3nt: TGCGCCAGCAGCCAAGACGGGACTAGCTTTAATGAGCAGTTCTTC
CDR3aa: CASSQDGTSFNEQFF

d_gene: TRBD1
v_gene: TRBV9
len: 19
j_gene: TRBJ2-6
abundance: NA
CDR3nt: TGTGCCAGCAGCGTAACGACAGGGAAGGGGCTTTCTGGGGCCAACGTCCTGACTTTC
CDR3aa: CASSVTTGKGLSGANVLTF

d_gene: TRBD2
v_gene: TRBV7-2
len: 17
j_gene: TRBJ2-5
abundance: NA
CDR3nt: TGTGCCAGCAGCTCCCCGGGACTAGGCCCTAACCAAGAGACCCAGTACTTC
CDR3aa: CASSSPGLGPNQETQYF

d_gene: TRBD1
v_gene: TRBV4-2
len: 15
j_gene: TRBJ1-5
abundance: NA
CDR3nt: TGTGCCAGCAGCCAAGAAAAAGGGACAGGGGGCCCCATGCATTTT
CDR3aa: CASSQEKGTGGPMHF

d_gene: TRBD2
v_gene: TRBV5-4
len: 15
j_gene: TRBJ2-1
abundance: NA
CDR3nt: TGTGCCAGCAGCTTAGGCGGGAGCTCCTACAATGAGCAGTTCTTC
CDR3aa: CASSLGGSSYNEQFF

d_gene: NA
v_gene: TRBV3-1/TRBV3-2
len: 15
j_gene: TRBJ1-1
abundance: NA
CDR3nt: TGTGCCAGCAGCCAAGCGGGAGGTAGCAACACTGAAGCTTTCTTT
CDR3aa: CASSQAGGSNTEAFF

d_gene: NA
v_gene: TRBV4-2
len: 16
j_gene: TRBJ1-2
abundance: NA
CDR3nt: TGTGCCAGCAGCCAAGCGGAAGCGACAGCTAACTATGGCTACACCTTC
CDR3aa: CASSQAEATANYGYTF

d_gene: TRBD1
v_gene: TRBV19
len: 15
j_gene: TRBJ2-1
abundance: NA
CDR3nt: TGTGCCAGTAGTATCCGGACAGGGGTGGGGGATGAGCAGTTCTTC
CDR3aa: CASSIRTGVGDEQFF

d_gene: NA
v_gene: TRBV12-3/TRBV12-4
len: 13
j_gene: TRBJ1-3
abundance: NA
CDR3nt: TGTGCCAGCAGTCAGATCTCTGGAAACACCATATATTTT
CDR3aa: CASSQISGNTIYF

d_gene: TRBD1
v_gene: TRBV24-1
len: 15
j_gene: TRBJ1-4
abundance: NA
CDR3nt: TGTGCCACCAGGAGTCCCTCGACAGGGAATGAAAAACTGTTTTTT
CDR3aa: CATRSPSTGNEKLFF

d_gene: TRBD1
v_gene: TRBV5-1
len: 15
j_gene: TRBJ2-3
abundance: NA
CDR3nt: TGCGCCAGCAGCTTGGAGGGACAGGGGACAGATACGCAGTATTTT
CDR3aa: CASSLEGQGTDTQYF

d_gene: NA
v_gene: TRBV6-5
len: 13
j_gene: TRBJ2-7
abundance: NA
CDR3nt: TGTGCCAGCAGTCCGACGAGAAGACAGGCGGAGTACTTC
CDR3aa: CASSPTRRQAEYF

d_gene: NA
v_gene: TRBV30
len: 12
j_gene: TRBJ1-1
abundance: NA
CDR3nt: TGTGCCTGGAGTGTACGGGTAGGGGATGCTTTCTTT
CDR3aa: CAWSVRVGDAFF

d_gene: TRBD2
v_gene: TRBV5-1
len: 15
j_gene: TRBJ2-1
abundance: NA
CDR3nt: TGCGCCAGCAGCTTGCTAGCGGGAAGGGGCAATGAGCAGTTCTTC
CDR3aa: CASSLLAGRGNEQFF

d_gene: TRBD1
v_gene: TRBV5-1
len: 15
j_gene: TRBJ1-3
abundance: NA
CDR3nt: TGCGCCAGCAGCGAGACAGGGGGAGGTGGAAACACCATATATTTT
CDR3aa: CASSETGGGGNTIYF